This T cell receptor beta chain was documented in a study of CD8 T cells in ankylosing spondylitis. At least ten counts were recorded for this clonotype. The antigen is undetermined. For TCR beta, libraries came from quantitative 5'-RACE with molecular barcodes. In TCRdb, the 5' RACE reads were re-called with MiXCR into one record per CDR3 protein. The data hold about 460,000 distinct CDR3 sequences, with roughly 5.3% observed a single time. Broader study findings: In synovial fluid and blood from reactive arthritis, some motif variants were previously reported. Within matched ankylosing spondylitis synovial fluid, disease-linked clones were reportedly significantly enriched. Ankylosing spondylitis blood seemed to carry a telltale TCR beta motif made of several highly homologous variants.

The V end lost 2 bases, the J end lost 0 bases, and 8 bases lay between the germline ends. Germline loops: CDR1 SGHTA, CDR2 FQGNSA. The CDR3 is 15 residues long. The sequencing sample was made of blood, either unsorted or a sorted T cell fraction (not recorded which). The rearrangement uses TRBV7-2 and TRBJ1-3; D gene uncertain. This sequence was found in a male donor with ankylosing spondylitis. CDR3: CASSLYPSSGNTIYF. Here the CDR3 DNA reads TGTGCCAGCAGCTTATACCCCAGCTCTGGAAACACCATATATTTT.